The 24 T cell receptor beta chains below come from one sample, sequenced in a study of CD4 and CD8 cells across lung adenocarcinoma regions. Each CDR3 protein is one row after TCRdb ran MiXCR on the PCR reads. Of 8,000 to 10,000 distinct CDR3 sequences in the sample, roughly 45% were seen once. Sequencing input: CD4+ T cells from the margin of a lung tumor. Receptors originate from a female donor with lung adenocarcinoma. The CD4 and CD8 labels of this study may be unreliable.

This chain links TRBV10-1 with TRBJ2-1, with D unresolved. V shed 2 bases and J shed 0 bases, with 5 bases lying between them. CDR1 and CDR2 from the germline V gene are WNHNN and SYGVQD (reference sequence). There are 14 residues in the CDR3. CDR3 in amino acids: CASSEGFSYNEQFF. The CDR3 nucleotides are TGCGCCAGCAGTGAGGGGTTCTCCTACAATGAGCAGTTCTTC.

This clonotype came up many times. In nucleotides, the CDR3 is TGTGCCAGCAGTTCTCCGGGACAGTCCTACGAGCAGTACTTC. Translation gives CASSSPGQSYEQYF. The rearrangement uses TRBV27 and TRBJ2-7, with TRBD1 identical over 7 bases. In germline, CDR1 is MNHEY, CDR2 SMNVEV (reference sequence). V trimming: 4 bases; J trimming: 1 base; junction bases outside the gene matches: 4. CDR3 length: 14 residues.

In this sample, this clonotype turned up a few times. This chain links TRBV7-2 with TRBJ2-7; D is possibly TRBD1 (6 bases). The length of the CDR3 is 16 residues. In germline, CDR1 is SGHTA, CDR2 FQGNSA. Trimming shortened V by 3 bases and J by 0 bases, and 15 bases separated the two germline ends. CDR3 nucleotide sequence: TGTGCCAGCAGCTTTAGTGGGGGCGGAAGCTCCTACGAGCAGTACTTC. Translation gives CASSFSGGGSSYEQYF.

In its sample, this clonotype was seen once. The chain is built from TRBV30 and TRBJ2-1; TRBD2 matches 8 bases. The end of the DNA is better explained by TRBJ2-7, so the J call may be wrong. The CDR3 length is 14 residues. Germline CDR1 and CDR2: GTSNPN and SVGIG (reference sequence). DNA of the CDR3: TGTGCCTGGAAACGGTATAGCGGGGCCCGGGAGCAGTACTTC. Amino acid sequence: CAWKRYSGAREQYF.

This clonotype has just a few counts. The genes are TRBV15 and TRBJ1-3; D gene unclear. Trimming took off 0 bases at V and 0 bases at J, with 12 bases between the two ends. The CDR3 extends over 17 amino acids. Germline V gene lookup returns CDR1 LNHNV and CDR2 YYDKDF (reference sequence). The CDR3 DNA is TGTGCCACCAGCAGAGAAGGTCGGGCCAGCTCTGGAAACACCATATATTTT. Its translation is CATSREGRASSGNTIYF.

V usage is TRBV6-1 and J usage is TRBJ1-6; D is undetermined. The CDR3 runs to 15 residues. The germline V and J ends were trimmed by 6 bases and 9 bases, with 18 bases remaining between them. Germline lookup yields CDR1 MNHNS and CDR2 SASEGT. CDR3 DNA: TGTGCCAGCAGGCCCCGAGGCGAAGTAATTTCACCCCTCCACTTT. This codes for CASRPRGEVISPLHF.

This clonotype was detected a few times. The chain uses TRBV27 and TRBJ2-2; no reliable D call. Germline-derived CDR1 and CDR2 are MNHEY and SMNVEV (reference sequence). The CDR3 loop spans 15 amino acids. V shed 10 bases and J shed 7 bases, with 22 bases lying between them. The CDR3: CATAGKGLRSGELFF. The CDR3 nucleotides are TGTGCCACCGCCGGCAAGGGATTGCGTAGCGGGGAGCTGTTTTTT.

Remarks on this clonotype: The junction differs from germline at one of its ends, possibly a read error. The gene calls are TRBV6-1 and TRBJ2-3; D may be TRBD2 (7 bases). The CDR3 sequence is 19 residues long. The germline V gene encodes CDR1 MNHNS and CDR2 SASEGT. CDR3 sequence: CASSASRDLGGGASETQYF. The CDR3, as DNA: TGTGCCAGCAGTGCCTCTCGGGACCTAGGGGGAGGGGCCTCAGAGACGCAGTATTTT.

This clonotype was seen ten or more times. The chain has TRBV6-2 or TRBV6-3 and TRBJ2-1, with D hard to call. Germline values: CDR1 MNHEY, CDR2 SVGEGT. The CDR3 runs to 14 residues. V lost 2 bases and J lost 7, with 12 bases in between. Here the CDR3 reads CASSYAIHINEQFF. Written as DNA, the CDR3 is TGTGCCAGCAGTTACGCTATTCATATTAATGAGCAGTTCTTC.

This clonotype showed up just once. The rearrangement uses TRBV10-1 and TRBJ2-4, with TRBD1 as a possible D gene (6 bases). The CDR3 extends over 15 amino acids. Trimming removed 11 bases from V and 5 bases from J, with 22 bases in between. Per the germline V gene, CDR1 is WNHNN and CDR2 is SYGVQD (reference sequence). The CDR3, as DNA: TGCGCCCGCACCTGGGGGCTCCTAGGAGAAAACATTCAGTACTTC. Its translation: CARTWGLLGENIQYF.

The rearrangement joins TRBV6-1 to TRBJ1-2; TRBD1 might be the D (6 bases). Trimming took off 6 bases at V and 4 bases at J, with 12 bases between the two ends. The CDR3 contains 13 residues. The germline V gene has CDR1 MNHNS and CDR2 SASEGT. The CDR3 loop is CASSWDMSYGYTF. The CDR3 coding sequence is TGTGCCAGCAGCTGGGACATGTCCTATGGCTACACCTTC.

As concerns this clonotype: One junction end disagrees with the germline gene, perhaps due to a read error. V is TRBV6-1 and J is TRBJ1-1; weak D call: TRBD1 (5 bases). The V gene's germline CDR1 is MNHNS and CDR2 SASEGT. CDR3 length: 12 residues. The CDR3 DNA reads as TGTGCCGGCAGTGTTCAGGGAACTGAAGCTTTCTTT. It specifies CAGSVQGTEAFF.

The chain links TRBV10-2 to TRBJ2-1; 7 bases agree with TRBD2. The CDR3 is 16 amino acids. Germline assignment: CDR1 WSHSY and CDR2 SAAADI. Losses at the gene ends were 6 bases for V and 2 bases for J; bases not matched to a gene: 10. CDR3 in DNA: TGCGCCAGCAGCGCCGCAGCGGGGCCTACCTACAATGAGCAGTTCTTC. The encoded protein is CASSAAAGPTYNEQFF.

The gene calls are TRBV6-5 and TRBJ2-2; perhaps TRBD1 as D (5 bases). CDR1 MNHEY and CDR2 SVGAGI come from the germline V gene. The V end lost 4 bases, the J end lost 5 bases, and 8 bases lay between the germline ends. The CDR3 consists of 13 residues. The CDR3 sequence: CASSSRQTGELFF. In DNA form, the CDR3 reads TGTGCCAGCAGTTCTCGACAGACCGGGGAGCTGTTTTTT.

The genes are TRBV6-5 and TRBJ2-7; 7 positions match TRBD1. Germline loops: CDR1 MNHEY, CDR2 SVGAGI. Losses at the gene ends were 4 bases for V and 1 base for J; bases not matched to a gene: 7. The CDR3 totals 15 residues. The CDR3 protein is CASSWTSGQSYEQYF. The CDR3 coding sequence is TGTGCCAGCAGTTGGACTTCGGGACAGTCCTACGAGCAGTACTTC.

This clonotype was picked up many times. The chain has TRBV27 and TRBJ2-4; the D gene is possibly TRBD2 (6 bases). This CDR3 spans 15 amino acids. V gave up 7 bases and J gave up 5 bases, with 18 bases separating them. Looked up from germline, CDR1 is MNHEY and CDR2 is SMNVEV (reference sequence). The CDR3 sequence is CASTPLGGSENIQYF. In DNA form, the CDR3 reads TGTGCCAGCACACCCCTTGGGGGGTCAGAAAACATTCAGTACTTC.

Relative to its sample, this clonotype is medium-sized. This rearrangement joins TRBV7-8 to TRBJ2-4, with D tentatively TRBD2 (6 bases). The CDR3 contains 17 residues. Trimming removed 1 base at V and 0 bases at J, with 13 bases between. Per germline, CDR1 SGHVS and CDR2 FQNEAQ. The CDR3: CASSLVESSVAKNIQYF. CDR3 bases: TGTGCCAGCAGCTTAGTGGAGTCTAGCGTAGCCAAAAACATTCAGTACTTC.

The chain couples TRBV6-5 to TRBJ2-6, with 7 positions matching TRBD1. Germline-derived CDR1 and CDR2 are MNHEY and SVGAGI. The junction had 2 bases not matched to a gene; V was cut back by 0 bases and J by 3 bases. The CDR3 is 16 amino acids. CDR3 sequence: CASSYSTGLGANVLTF. For the CDR3, the DNA is TGTGCCAGCAGTTACTCGACAGGGCTTGGGGCCAACGTCCTGACTTTC.

In its sample, this clonotype was seen a few times. An end of the junction does not agree with germline; a read error may underlie this. The chain couples TRBV27 to TRBJ2-3; 8 nucleotides agree with TRBD2. This CDR3 has 14 amino acids. Germline V CDR1 and CDR2: MNHEY, SMNVEV (reference sequence). As DNA, the CDR3 is TGTGCGGGGAGCGGGGGCCGCGACCCAGAGACGCAGTACTTT. Its translation: CAGSGGRDPETQYF.

Only one count was recorded for this clonotype. It may be a read error: a sequence one base away is much more abundant. The gene calls are TRBV7-2 and TRBJ2-1; D gene uncertain. V shed 6 bases and J shed 10 bases, with 16 bases lying between them. The germline gives CDR1 SGHTA, CDR2 FQGNSA. The CDR3 contains 13 residues. For the CDR3, the DNA is TGTGCCAGCAGTGCCGACGTGTCCTACGAGCAGTTCTTC. It yields the protein CASSADVSYEQFF.

In its sample, this clonotype ranks as medium-sized (0.01 to 0.1%). The CDR3 DNA is TGTGCCAGCAGAGGTAATGGGGCCAACGTCCTGACTTTC. As protein: CASRGNGANVLTF. The chain has TRBV6-2 or TRBV6-3 and TRBJ2-6; unclear D gene. The germline gives CDR1 MNHEY, CDR2 SVGEGT. The length of the CDR3 is 13 residues. V lost 6 bases and J 3 bases, leaving 6 bases between the germline ends.

J is TRBJ1-2 and V is TRBV6-5, with 10 bases identical to TRBD1. Trimming at V came to 4 bases and at J to 6 bases, leaving 5 bases not matched to a gene. The CDR3 sequence is 14 residues long. Germline V gene sequence: CDR1 MNHEY, CDR2 SVGAGI. The CDR3 reads CASSSRGTGDGYTF. CDR3 sequence (DNA): TGTGCCAGCAGTTCCCGGGGGACAGGGGATGGCTACACCTTC.

By share, this clonotype counts as medium-sized. This chain uses TRBV6-1 with TRBJ2-3, with D uncertain. Germline CDR1 MNHNS, CDR2 SASEGT. V shed 1 base and J shed 2 bases, with 7 bases lying between them. CDR3 size: 14 residues. The CDR3 DNA reads TGTGCCAGCAGTGAAGGGGCTTTCACAGATACGCAGTATTTT. This sequence encodes CASSEGAFTDTQYF.

The chain recombines TRBV6-5 with TRBJ2-3; 9 bases are shared with TRBD2. The last part of the DNA fits TRBJ2-1 better; the J call may be wrong. CDR3 size: 17 residues. Per the germline V gene, CDR1 is MNHEY and CDR2 is SVGAGI. The CDR3 nucleotides read TGTGCCAGCAGTTACAAACAGGTAGCGGGAGTACGCAATGAGCAGTTCTTC. It yields the protein CASSYKQVAGVRNEQFF.